The 5 T cell receptor beta chains below were found in one sample sequenced in a study of T cell responses to AZD1222 COVID-19 vaccine. Data came from immunoSEQ multiplex PCR; TCRdb stores just in-frame clones and leaves some out. The sample consists of over 95,000 clones, roughly nine tenths of them appearing once. This material consisted of peripheral blood, taken on day 0 of AZD1222 vaccination. The receptor set was obtained from an adult in good health.

The chain combines TRBV4-1 with TRBJ2-7; the match to TRBD2 covers 7 bases. V trimming: 1 base; J trimming: 1 base; junction bases outside the gene matches: 4. Germline V gene lookup returns CDR1 MGHRA and CDR2 YSYEKL. This CDR3 has 15 amino acids. The CDR3 spells CASSQARAGSYEQYF. The DNA of the CDR3 is TGCGCCAGCAGCCAAGCCCGAGCGGGGTCCTACGAGCAGTACTTC.

Concerning this clone itself: At one end the junction does not follow the germline gene, possibly because of a read error. The V call is TRBV2, the J call TRBJ2-7; D gene unclear. This CDR3 region has 14 residues. The V gene's germline CDR1 is SNHLY and CDR2 FYNNEI. The CDR3 loop reads CASMVRTPPYEQYF. The CDR3 DNA sequence: TGTGCAAGCATGGTTCGTACACCCCCCTACGAGCAGTACTTC.

CDR3 region: CASRKRAGGNGNTIYF. The CDR3 bases are TGTGCCAGCAGGAAAAGGGCAGGGGGCAATGGAAACACCATATATTTT. The chain uses TRBV27 and TRBJ1-3, with 8 bases matching TRBD1. V was pared by 6 bases and J by 3 bases, with 10 bases of the junction left unmatched. Looked up from germline, CDR1 is MNHEY and CDR2 is SMNVEV (reference sequence). The CDR3 is 16 residues long.

V is TRBV20-1 and J is TRBJ1-5, with 7 bases identical to TRBD1. The CDR3 is 16 residues long. Germline V gives CDR1 DFQATT, CDR2 SNEGSKA (reference sequence). Trimming removed 3 bases from V and 6 bases from J; junction bases left unmatched: 14. The CDR3, as DNA: TGCAGTGCTAGTCCCATGGGCGGTGCAGGGGGTCAGCCCCAGCATTTT. This translates into CSASPMGGAGGQPQHF.

This clone was detected only once. This chain links TRBV18 with TRBJ1-4; 8 nucleotides match TRBD1. The CDR3 length is 15 residues. Trimming at V came to 3 bases and at J to 5 bases, leaving 5 bases not matched to a gene. Germline CDR1 is KGHSH and CDR2 is LQKENI. CDR3 residues: CASSPGQVTNEKLFF. For the CDR3, the DNA is TGTGCCAGCTCACCGGGACAGGTGACAAATGAAAAACTGTTTTTT. The variable domain in full, completed from reference TRBV18 and TRBJ1-4, reads NAGVMQNPRHLVRRRGQEARLRCSPMKGHSHVYWYRQLPEEGLKFMVYLQKENIIDESGMPKERFSAEFPKEGPSILRIQQVVRGDSAAYFCASSPGQVTNEKLFFGSGTQLSVL.